The clone carrying this T cell receptor (beta chain) appeared a single time. Produced via immunoSEQ multiplex PCR; TCRdb's table is partial and in-frame only. Altogether about 1.5 million clones are present, 95% to 99% being singletons, with the ten largest covering about 0.4%. There are 15 residues in the CDR3. The germline V gene has CDR1 LNHNV and CDR2 YYDKDF (reference sequence). V lost 0 bases and J lost 6, with 15 bases in between. This sample stems from a study of shared clonotypes between healthy human individuals. The receptor was derived from a man younger than 40 in good health. The chain combines TRBV15 with TRBJ2-7; possible D gene TRBD2, 5 bases. Sequences were obtained from naive CD4+ T cells sorted from blood. Subset: CD45RA+ positively selected. The CDR3 here is CATSRDRVLVVEQYF. The CDR3 DNA is TGTGCCACCAGCAGAGATCGGGTACTAGTCGTCGAGCAGTACTTC. Supplemented by reference TRBV15 and TRBJ2-7, the full variable domain reads DAMVIQNPRYQVTQFGKPVTLSCSQTLNHNVMYWYQQKSSQAPKLLFHYYDKDFNNEADTPDNFQSRRPNTSFCFLDIRSPGLGDTAMYLCATSRDRVLVVEQYFGPGTRLTVT.